Presented here are 18 T cell receptor beta chains from one specimen sequenced in a study of CD8+ T cells in alopecia areata (dated by TCRdb to about 2018). Libraries were built with the immunoSEQ multiplex PCR assay. For TCR sequencing, RNA was extracted from every sample and reverse transcribed into cDNA to serve as template. Not all clones reach the TCRdb copy of this immuneACCESS table, which keeps in-frame sequences only. Checked studies attribute under half of the gap to unresolved V genes and leave the rest unexplained. This sample comprises about 180,000 clones, about 48% of them detected only once. Jointly, the top ten make up under 14% of the sample. The meaning of the sample's time point label: 24 weeks on oral tofacitinib. The meaning of the sample's treatment or condition label: oral pan-JAK inhibitor, 5-10 mg twice daily. Source: CD8+ T cells sorted from blood, taken at week 24, from a patient treated with tofacitinib. These receptors came from a human donor with alopecia areata.

This chain uses TRBV4-1 with TRBJ2-7; D gene unclear. Germline V gene sequence: CDR1 MGHRA, CDR2 YSYEKL. V was pared by 0 bases and J by 5 bases, with 26 bases between. CDR3 length equals 19 residues. CDR3: CASSQDRGSTEYYSDEQYF. In DNA form, the CDR3 reads TGCGCCAGCAGCCAAGATCGCGGAAGTACAGAATATTACTCTGACGAGCAGTACTTC.

The chain uses TRBV19 and TRBJ2-7, with TRBD1 matching over 8 bases. The CDR3 length is 16 residues. CDR1 and CDR2 from the germline V gene are LNHDA and SQIVND (reference sequence). Germline trimming cut 3 bases from V and 6 bases from J; bases unmatched to any gene: 13. In DNA form, the CDR3 reads TGTGCCAGTAGTATTCTCACGACGACAGGGGCCTTCGAGCAGTACTTC. Translation: CASSILTTTGAFEQYF.

In the case of this clone: The junction differs from germline at one of its ends, possibly a read error. J is TRBJ2-3 and V is TRBV4-3; D may match TRBD1 or TRBD2 (5 bases each). Germline V CDR1 and CDR2: LGHNA, YSLEER. The CDR3 spans 14 residues. CDR3 in DNA: TGCGCCAGCAGCCAAGTTGGGGGTACAGGTACGCAGTATTTT. Amino acids: CASSQVGGTGTQYF.

This clone has just one count. The chain's CDR3 is CASSVDSPVYGYTF. The CDR3 region has the DNA TGTGCCAGCAGCGTCGACAGCCCTGTTTATGGCTACACCTTC. J is TRBJ1-2 and V is TRBV9, with TRBD1 as a possible D gene (5 bases). V lost 2 bases to trimming and J lost 5 bases, with 13 bases between them. The CDR3 consists of 14 residues. The germline V gene encodes CDR1 SGDLS and CDR2 YYNGEE.

V is TRBV11-2 and J is TRBJ1-1; no clear D gene. The CDR3 extends over 13 amino acids. Germline V gene data show CDR1 as SGHAT and CDR2 as FQNNGV. Trimming shortened V by 4 bases and J by 2 bases, and 8 bases separated the two germline ends. Written as DNA, the CDR3 is TGTGCCAGCAGCTCGACACGTAACACTGAAGCTTTCTTT. Encoded protein: CASSSTRNTEAFF.

Only a few counts were recorded for this clone. V and J are TRBV7-3 and TRBJ2-1; TRBD1 or TRBD2 may be the D gene (5 bases each). Germline assignment: CDR1 SGHTA and CDR2 FQGTGA. This CDR3 contains 14 residues. Trimming removed 8 bases at V and 2 bases at J, with 13 bases between. For the CDR3, the DNA is TGTGCCAGCTTGCCGGGGCATACCTACAATGAGCAGTTCTTC. It translates to CASLPGHTYNEQFF.

V gene TRBV30 combines with J gene TRBJ2-7; weak D call: TRBD1 (6 bases). Trimming stripped 4 bases from V and 7 bases from J, with 20 bases between. Germline V CDR1 and CDR2: GTSNPN, SVGIG (reference sequence). CDR3 length equals 14 residues. CDR3 sequence reads: CAWTRGQSSGEQYF. The CDR3, as DNA: TGTGCCTGGACGAGGGGACAATCATCTGGGGAGCAGTACTTC. Looking up the rest from reference TRBV30 and TRBJ2-7 gives the full variable domain: SQTIHQWPATLVQPVGSPLSLECTVEGTSNPNLYWYRQAAGRGLQLLFYSVGIGQISSEVPQNLSASRPQDRQFILSSKKLLLSDSGFYLCAWTRGQSSGEQYFGPGTRLTVT.

The CDR3 nucleotides read TGTGCCAGCAGTGACAGGGCTAATTCACCCCTCCACTTT. Encoded protein: CASSDRANSPLHF. This chain links TRBV27 with TRBJ1-6; 7 bases match TRBD1. The CDR3 runs to 13 residues. Germline V gives CDR1 MNHEY, CDR2 SMNVEV (reference sequence). After removal of 5 bases from V and 6 bases from J, the junction contained 1 base not matched to a gene.

V is TRBV15 and J is TRBJ1-2; possibly TRBD1 for D (5 bases). Germline lookup yields CDR1 LNHNV and CDR2 YYDKDF (reference sequence). Trimming left V 1 base short and J 4 bases short, with 10 bases between. The CDR3 is 14 amino acids. The CDR3 is CATSRVETAYGYTF. In DNA form, the CDR3 reads TGTGCCACCAGCAGAGTCGAGACAGCCTATGGCTACACCTTC. The complete variable domain, with remaining parts taken from reference TRBV15 and TRBJ1-2, reads DAMVIQNPRYQVTQFGKPVTLSCSQTLNHNVMYWYQQKSSQAPKLLFHYYDKDFNNEADTPDNFQSRRPNTSFCFLDIRSPGLGDTAMYLCATSRVETAYGYTFGSGTRLTVV.

This clone was picked up a small number of times. The chain links TRBV19 to TRBJ2-2, with D unresolved. Germline CDR1 is LNHDA and CDR2 is SQIVND (reference sequence). V was cut by 6 bases and J by 3 bases, with 8 bases left in between. The CDR3 sequence is 13 residues long. CDR3 in amino acids: CASRNTYTGELFF. CDR3 nucleotides: TGTGCCAGTAGGAACACTTACACCGGGGAGCTGTTTTTT.

The chain combines TRBV7-9 with TRBJ2-7, with D possibly matching TRBD2 (6 bases). The germline V and J ends were trimmed by 5 bases and 3 bases, with 11 bases remaining between them. This CDR3 has 13 amino acids. From germline, CDR1 is SEHNR and CDR2 FQNEAQ (reference sequence). CDR3 coding DNA: TGTGCCAGCAGCCCCCCCGGGGGCTACGAGCAGTACTTC. Translated: CASSPPGGYEQYF.

This clone was counted a few times. The chain has TRBV9 and TRBJ1-6, with 7 positions matching TRBD1. This CDR3 contains 15 residues. Germline loops: CDR1 SGDLS, CDR2 YYNGEE. J gave up 8 bases and V 4 bases, and 9 bases lay outside the gene matches. The CDR3 DNA is TGTGCCAGCAGCAAGACAGGGCTCGAAGATTCACCCCTCCACTTT. It codes for CASSKTGLEDSPLHF.

This clone appeared a few times. The genes are TRBV14 and TRBJ1-3, with D uncertain. Germline lookup yields CDR1 SGHDN and CDR2 FVKESK. The CDR3 is 13 amino acids. V lost 4 bases to trimming and J lost 2 bases, with 6 bases between them. The CDR3 DNA reads TGTGCCAGCAGCCCTCCGGCTGGAAACACCATATATTTT. Protein sequence: CASSPPAGNTIYF. Complete variable domain (other parts from reference TRBV14 and TRBJ1-3): EAGVTQFPSHSVIEKGQTVTLRCDPISGHDNLYWYRRVMGKEIKFLLHFVKESKQDESGMPNNRFLAERTGGTYSTLKVQPAELEDSGVYFCASSPPAGNTIYFGEGSWLTVV.

V and J are TRBV7-6 and TRBJ1-2; TRBD1 aligns across 8 bases. Trimming removed 4 bases from V and 3 bases from J; junction bases left unmatched: 7. The germline CDR1 and CDR2 sequences are SGHVS and FNYEAQ. The CDR3 contains 15 residues. CDR3 protein: CASSSTQGADYGYTF. The CDR3, as DNA: TGTGCCAGCAGCTCGACTCAGGGGGCCGACTATGGCTACACCTTC.

CDR3 sequence reads: CASSQDIFQKANYGYTF. CDR3 nucleotides: TGCGCCAGCAGCCAAGATATCTTTCAGAAAGCTAACTATGGCTACACCTTC. The chain joins TRBV4-3 to TRBJ1-2; the D is unclear. V lost 0 bases, J lost 0 bases, and 14 bases lay in between. CDR3 size: 17 residues. Looked up from germline, CDR1 is LGHNA and CDR2 is YSLEER.

The chain joins TRBV5-1 to TRBJ2-1; tentative D call: TRBD2 (5 bases). The germline gives CDR1 SGHRS, CDR2 YFSETQ. Trimming pared 4 bases from V and 9 bases from J, leaving 14 bases between. This CDR3 region has 13 residues. The CDR3 sequence: CASSEGVSGEQFF. CDR3 bases: TGCGCCAGCAGCGAGGGCGTTTCGGGTGAGCAGTTCTTC. Looking up the rest from reference TRBV5-1 and TRBJ2-1 gives the full variable domain: KAGVTQTPRYLIKTRGQQVTLSCSPISGHRSVSWYQQTPGQGLQFLFEYFSETQRNKGNFPGRFSGRQFSNSRSEMNVSTLELGDSALYLCASSEGVSGEQFFGPGTRLTVL.

The V and J genes are TRBV14 and TRBJ2-1; no clear D gene. Germline CDR1 is SGHDN and CDR2 is FVKESK. CDR3 size: 14 residues. V lost 1 base and J 5 bases, leaving 9 bases between the germline ends. DNA for the CDR3: TGTGCCAGCAGCCAAGTTCACATGAACAATGAGCAGTTCTTC. Protein sequence: CASSQVHMNNEQFF.

The V and J genes are TRBV28 and TRBJ2-5; D remains ambiguous. This CDR3 has 11 residues. Per germline, CDR1 MDHEN and CDR2 SYDVKM. V lost 6 bases and J lost 5, with 7 bases in between. Written as DNA, the CDR3 is TGTGCCAGCAGCCGTGGGGAGACCCAGTACTTC. Its protein product is CASSRGETQYF.